This TCR beta chain was captured in a study of T cell changes during pregnancy in multiple sclerosis (dated by TCRdb to the late 2010s). Concerning the study at large: Changes in the T cell repertoire over the course of pregnancy were examined in this study in women with multiple sclerosis.

The count of this clone is one. Which antigen it targets is not known. No quality values exist for individual bases; no much larger clone is one base distant. The library was built by means of the immunoSEQ multiplex PCR assay. What TCRdb holds here is the immuneACCESS table cut down to in-frame rearrangements. Part of the clones is not present; checked against another copy, under half of the missing clones reflect an unresolved V gene, and the others are unexplained. This sample is represented by 37,000 or so clones; 88% of them were singletons. The ten biggest clones cover more than 0.95% of the sample. This sample comprised CD4+ T cells from peripheral blood mononuclear cells, obtained before pregnancy. The sequence was collected from a female donor with multiple sclerosis, enrolled in a pregnancy study.

CDR3 region: CASRVASTDTQYF. The DNA is as follows: TGCGCCAGCAGGGTGGCATCCACAGATACGCAGTATTTT. The V and J segments used are TRBV10-2 and TRBJ2-3, with an unclear D gene assignment. From the cysteine through the phenylalanine, the CDR3 covers 13 amino acids. The sequence is cut down to CDR3 DNA, 39 bases in frame from base 1. V and J are truncated by 6 bases and 2 bases respectively, leaving an intervening sequence of 9 bases. CDR1 and CDR2, per the germline V gene, are WSHSY and SAAADI.